Below, 26 T cell receptor beta chains from the same sample are listed, as sequenced in a study of early T cells in non-severe SARS-CoV-2 infection. TCRdb reanalysed the 5' RACE reads using MiXCR and keeps one entry per CDR3 protein. This table has nearly 50,000 distinct CDR3 sequences, roughly 6.1% appearing once. Material: whole blood, obtained at baseline. The receptor source for this set is an adult who was a healthcare worker with PCR-confirmed SARS-CoV-2 infection or an uninfected control (not recorded which).

There are many counts of this clonotype. The rearrangement uses TRBV6-5 and TRBJ2-1; D might be TRBD1 (6 bases). Germline V gene data show CDR1 as MNHEY and CDR2 as SVGAGI. Trimming removed 6 bases from V and 1 base from J, with 13 bases in between. The CDR3 totals 15 residues. The chain's CDR3 is CASRQDSFSYNEQFF. The DNA of the CDR3 is TGTGCCAGCAGACAGGACAGCTTTTCCTACAATGAGCAGTTCTTC.

This clonotype was detected many times. The J gene is TRBJ1-4, the V gene TRBV5-4; D not certain. V was pared by 4 bases and J by 6 bases, with 16 bases between. The CDR3 is 15 residues long. Germline loops: CDR1 SGHNT, CDR2 YYREEE (reference sequence). CDR3 in amino acids: CASSRALGTDEKLFF. In DNA form, the CDR3 reads TGTGCCAGCAGCCGGGCCCTGGGAACAGATGAAAAACTGTTTTTT. Based on the CDR3 plus reference TRBV5-4 and TRBJ1-4, the full variable domain is ETGVTQSPTHLIKTRGQQVTLRCSSQSGHNTVSWYQQALGQGPQFIFQYYREEENGRGNFPPRFSGLQFPNYSSELNVNALELDDSALYLCASSRALGTDEKLFFGSGTQLSVL.

This clonotype was recorded many times. The CDR3 protein is CASRRDRRTEAFF. The CDR3 coding sequence is TGTGCCAGCAGACGGGACAGACGCACTGAAGCTTTCTTT. This rearrangement joins TRBV18 to TRBJ1-1; TRBD1 matches 7 bases. The length of the CDR3 is 13 residues. Germline lookup yields CDR1 KGHSH and CDR2 LQKENI. Trimming took 8 bases from V and 4 from J; bases not matched to a gene: 7. The variable domain in full, completed from reference TRBV18 and TRBJ1-1, reads NAGVMQNPRHLVRRRGQEARLRCSPMKGHSHVYWYRQLPEEGLKFMVYLQKENIIDESGMPKERFSAEFPKEGPSILRIQQVVRGDSAAYFCASRRDRRTEAFFGQGTRLTVV.

This clonotype was picked up many times. The rearrangement joins TRBV18 to TRBJ2-7, with TRBD1 as a possible D gene (6 bases). This CDR3 contains 15 residues. Germline V gene sequence: CDR1 KGHSH, CDR2 LQKENI. Deletions cut 3 bases from V and 2 bases from J, with 14 bases between. The CDR3 here is CASSPAGTKAYEQYF. DNA for the CDR3: TGTGCCAGCTCACCTGCCGGGACAAAAGCCTACGAGCAGTACTTC.

This clonotype was observed at least ten times. The rearrangement links TRBV18 to TRBJ2-1; a possible D gene is TRBD2 (5 bases). Trimming took off 2 bases at V and 8 bases at J, with 7 bases between the two ends. This CDR3 spans 12 amino acids. Looked up from germline, CDR1 is KGHSH and CDR2 is LQKENI. The DNA for the CDR3 is TGTGCCAGCTCACCAGCGGGCGATGAGCAGTTCTTC. Protein sequence: CASSPAGDEQFF.

The table lists this clonotype with many counts. This chain uses TRBV5-1 with TRBJ2-6, with 7 bases aligning to TRBD1. V trimming: 5 bases; J trimming: 4 bases; junction bases outside the gene matches: 6. The length of the CDR3 is 15 residues. CDR1 SGHRS and CDR2 YFSETQ come from the germline V gene. The chain's CDR3 is CASSPTGTGANVLTF. CDR3 coding DNA: TGCGCCAGCAGTCCGACAGGGACCGGGGCCAACGTCCTGACTTTC.

This clonotype occurred many times. The genes are TRBV7-2 and TRBJ2-1; 9 nucleotides match TRBD2. The junction had 8 bases not matched to a gene; V was cut back by 1 base and J by 10 bases. This CDR3 is built from 15 residues. In germline, CDR1 is SGHTA, CDR2 FQGNSA. CDR3 residues: CASSLGVTSGNEQFF. The CDR3 nucleotides read TGTGCCAGCAGCTTAGGGGTGACTAGCGGAAACGAGCAGTTCTTC.

The rearrangement uses TRBV4-2 and TRBJ2-6; weak D call: TRBD2 (5 bases). This CDR3 is built from 18 residues. Trimming took 2 bases from V and 2 from J, leaving 16 bases between them. Per germline, CDR1 LGHNA and CDR2 YNFKEQ. In nucleotides, the CDR3 is TGTGCCAGCAGCCAACACCAAAGAGGGTCTACTGGGGCCAACGTCCTGACTTTC. Its protein is CASSQHQRGSTGANVLTF.

This clonotype was counted ten times or more. V usage is TRBV20-1 and J usage is TRBJ2-1; 12 bases agree with TRBD2. In germline, CDR1 is DFQATT, CDR2 SNEGSKA (reference sequence). The CDR3 sequence is 18 residues long. With 5 bases clipped from V and 0 bases from J, the junction kept 11 bases outside the gene matches. The CDR3 sequence is CSAAPSGRAQSSYNEQFF. CDR3 DNA sequence: TGCAGTGCTGCACCTAGCGGGAGGGCCCAGAGCTCCTACAATGAGCAGTTCTTC.

This clonotype was recorded a few times. The chain carries TRBV6-2 or TRBV6-3 and TRBJ1-5, with D perhaps matching TRBD1 (5 bases). CDR3 length: 14 residues. V was pared by 6 bases and J by 1 base, with 10 bases between. Germline CDR1 reads MNHEY; CDR2 reads SVGEGT. CDR3 amino acids: CASSRWGSNQPQHF. CDR3 DNA: TGTGCCAGCAGCCGCTGGGGCAGCAATCAGCCCCAGCATTTT.

This clonotype was counted a few times. The CDR3 loop reads CASSYSAAEGAFF. CDR3 sequence (DNA): TGTGCCAGCAGTTACTCAGCAGCCGAGGGGGCTTTCTTT. J is TRBJ1-1 and V is TRBV6-5, with D perhaps TRBD1 (5 bases). CDR1 is MNHEY, CDR2 SVGAGI, per germline. The V end lost 0 bases, the J end lost 11 bases, and 13 bases lay between the germline ends. This CDR3 has 13 residues.

This clonotype was seen repeatedly, ten times or more. The V gene is TRBV14, the J gene TRBJ1-2; TRBD1 matches at 10 bases. The germline V gene has CDR1 SGHDN and CDR2 FVKESK. The CDR3 has 15 residues. J was trimmed by 8 bases and V by 2 bases; bases with no gene match: 8. The DNA of the CDR3 is TGTGCCAGCAGCCAACCGGGACAGGGGATGTACGGCTACACCTTC. Amino acids: CASSQPGQGMYGYTF.

This clonotype came up many times. Germline is not matched at one junction end, which may reflect a read error. The gene calls are TRBV28 and TRBJ1-1; possibly TRBD1 for D (6 bases). This CDR3 is built from 12 residues. The germline V gene encodes CDR1 MDHEN and CDR2 SYDVKM. CDR3 sequence reads: CASSSRQDLRLF. The CDR3 region has the DNA TGTGCCAGCAGTTCCAGACAGGACCTACGACTGTTT.

This clonotype has a handful of counts. This chain connects TRBV6-6 to TRBJ1-4, with 10 bases aligning to TRBD1. J gave up 9 bases and V 10 bases, and 5 bases lay outside the gene matches. The CDR3 contains 12 residues. Per the germline V gene, CDR1 is MNHNY and CDR2 is SVGAGI (reference sequence). The CDR3, as DNA: TGTGCCACTTTGACAGGGGGCAAAAAACTGTTTTTT. Its translation: CATLTGGKKLFF.

The chain employs TRBV28 and TRBJ2-1; D may be TRBD2 (7 bases). Trimming took off 6 bases at V and 3 bases at J, with 12 bases between the two ends. The CDR3 is made up of 14 amino acids. Germline CDR1 MDHEN, CDR2 SYDVKM. CDR3 amino acids: CASSPGGRYNEQFF. The CDR3, as DNA: TGTGCCAGCAGCCCGGGGGGCCGCTACAATGAGCAGTTCTTC. Combining the CDR3 with reference TRBV28 and TRBJ2-1 gives the whole variable domain DVKVTQSSRYLVKRTGEKVFLECVQDMDHENMFWYRQDPGLGLRLIYFSYDVKMKEKGDIPEGYSVSREKKERFSLILESASTNQTSMYLCASSPGGRYNEQFFGPGTRLTVL.

This clonotype has at least ten counts. The genes are TRBV20-1 and TRBJ2-7, with 12 bases fitting TRBD2. Unmatched junction bases numbered 12, after V lost 6 bases and J lost 6 bases. Germline lookup yields CDR1 DFQATT and CDR2 SNEGSKA (reference sequence). This CDR3 spans 15 amino acids. The CDR3 loop is CSARGRTSGISEQYF. The CDR3 DNA follows: TGCAGTGCAAGGGGGAGGACTAGCGGGATATCCGAGCAGTACTTC.

This clonotype came up many times. In DNA, the CDR3 is TGTGCCAGCAGTTACGGGGGACAGGCTGAAAAACTGTTTTTT. Its translation is CASSYGGQAEKLFF. The rearrangement links TRBV6-5 to TRBJ1-4, with 8 bases fitting TRBD1. Unmatched junction bases numbered 3, after V lost 2 bases and J lost 7 bases. Germline V gene data show CDR1 as MNHEY and CDR2 as SVGAGI. The CDR3 runs to 14 residues.

This clonotype was observed a few times. The rearrangement links TRBV5-1 to TRBJ1-1; D remains unclear. V shed 1 base and J shed 5 bases, with 12 bases lying between them. CDR3 length: 14 amino acids. Germline values: CDR1 SGHRS, CDR2 YFSETQ. The CDR3 nucleotides are TGCGCCAGCAGCTTGAATACTCTTAGGACTGAAGCTTTCTTT. Translating it yields CASSLNTLRTEAFF.

Only a few counts were recorded for this clonotype. J is TRBJ1-4 and V is TRBV20-1; a possible D gene is TRBD1 (6 bases). V was pared by 0 bases and J by 8 bases, with 13 bases between. Looked up from germline, CDR1 is DFQATT and CDR2 is SNEGSKA (reference sequence). The CDR3 has 14 amino acids. CDR3 in amino acids: CSAREGAIGEKLFF. For the CDR3, the DNA is TGCAGTGCTAGAGAGGGGGCGATAGGAGAAAAACTGTTTTTT.

This clonotype was seen a few times. CDR3 sequence: CASSLRGSQPQHF. The CDR3 coding sequence is TGTGCCAGCAGCTTACGAGGGAGCCAGCCCCAGCATTTT. This rearrangement joins TRBV7-2 to TRBJ1-5; no clear D gene. V was shortened by 2 bases and J by 7 bases, with 9 bases between the two germline ends. Germline V gene data show CDR1 as SGHTA and CDR2 as FQGNSA. This CDR3 has 13 amino acids.

The chain joins TRBV7-8 to TRBJ1-3; TRBD1 might be the D (6 bases). Germline V gene data show CDR1 as SGHVS and CDR2 as FQNEAQ. Trimming removed 3 bases at V and 1 base at J, with 10 bases between. The CDR3 consists of 15 residues. The CDR3 bases are TGTGCCAGCAGCTTTACAACAGGGTCTGGAAACACCATATATTTT. It yields the protein CASSFTTGSGNTIYF.

This clonotype has ten or more counts. V is TRBV20-1 and J is TRBJ1-2; TRBD1 aligns across 10 bases. V shed 4 bases, J shed 4 bases, and the junction held 9 bases outside the gene matches. The CDR3 runs 15 residues. CDR1 DFQATT and CDR2 SNEGSKA come from the germline V gene (reference sequence). Written as DNA, the CDR3 is TGCAGTGCTATTGTGACAGGGGGCGTTTTCTATGGCTACACCTTC. This encodes CSAIVTGGVFYGYTF.

This clonotype was picked up many times. This sequence joins TRBV28 and TRBJ1-2; 8 bases are a match to TRBD1. Germline V CDR1 and CDR2: MDHEN, SYDVKM. Trimming removed 6 bases from V and 2 bases from J; junction bases left unmatched: 11. The CDR3 length is 16 residues. The CDR3 nucleotides read TGTGCCAGCAGCACTACCAGACAGGGGCCGAACTATGGCTACACCTTC. Its protein is CASSTTRQGPNYGYTF.

This sequence joins TRBV18 and TRBJ2-7, with TRBD1 identical over 8 bases. Germline CDR1 and CDR2: KGHSH and LQKENI. The CDR3 runs 13 residues. V shed 6 bases, J shed 5 bases, and the junction held 6 bases outside the gene matches. CDR3 sequence: CASSQTGDNEQYF. In DNA, the CDR3 is TGTGCCAGCTCCCAGACAGGGGACAACGAGCAGTACTTC.

The chain combines TRBV18 with TRBJ1-1; tentative D call: TRBD1 (5 bases). This CDR3 is built from 16 residues. The germline V and J ends were trimmed by 0 bases and 0 bases, with 11 bases remaining between them. In germline, CDR1 is KGHSH, CDR2 LQKENI. In DNA form, the CDR3 reads TGTGCCAGCTCACCACCCGGAGGGGCGGTGAACACTGAAGCTTTCTTT. Encoded protein: CASSPPGGAVNTEAFF. Supplemented by reference TRBV18 and TRBJ1-1, the full variable domain reads NAGVMQNPRHLVRRRGQEARLRCSPMKGHSHVYWYRQLPEEGLKFMVYLQKENIIDESGMPKERFSAEFPKEGPSILRIQQVVRGDSAAYFCASSPPGGAVNTEAFFGQGTRLTVV.

At least ten counts were recorded for this clonotype. This sequence joins TRBV27 and TRBJ2-3; D possibly corresponds to TRBD2 (6 bases). Per the germline V gene, CDR1 is MNHEY and CDR2 is SMNVEV (reference sequence). The V gene lost 3 bases and the J gene lost 4 bases, with 26 bases spanning the gap. The CDR3 totals 19 residues. For the CDR3, the DNA is TGTGCCAGCAGTTTGTCACCTCTCGTCGGCGGGGAGCCCCCAGATACGCAGTATTTT. Encoded protein: CASSLSPLVGGEPPDTQYF.